The clone carrying this T cell receptor beta chain was picked up many times. CDR1 is SQVTM, CDR2 ANQGSEA, per germline. This CDR3 contains 15 residues. V lost 1 base, J lost 2 bases, and 5 bases stayed unmatched. Unique molecular identifiers were incorporated when the TCRbeta library was constructed. TCRdb itself ran the PCR reads through MiXCR, one entry per CDR3 protein. In the table there are hundreds of thousands of distinct CDR3 sequences, 16% of which are singletons. The data belong to a study of T-cell reconstitution after alpha-beta-depleted transplantation in children. This sequence was found in a human donor who donated a stem cell graft to a child with acute myeloid leukemia. V usage is TRBV29-1 and J usage is TRBJ2-3, with 8 bases identical to TRBD2. Here the sequenced sample was PBMCs from the stem cell graft donor, taken from the stem cell graft. CDR3 sequence reads: CSVEVAGWDTDTQYF. The CDR3 coding sequence is TGCAGCGTTGAAGTAGCGGGGTGGGACACAGATACGCAGTATTTT.